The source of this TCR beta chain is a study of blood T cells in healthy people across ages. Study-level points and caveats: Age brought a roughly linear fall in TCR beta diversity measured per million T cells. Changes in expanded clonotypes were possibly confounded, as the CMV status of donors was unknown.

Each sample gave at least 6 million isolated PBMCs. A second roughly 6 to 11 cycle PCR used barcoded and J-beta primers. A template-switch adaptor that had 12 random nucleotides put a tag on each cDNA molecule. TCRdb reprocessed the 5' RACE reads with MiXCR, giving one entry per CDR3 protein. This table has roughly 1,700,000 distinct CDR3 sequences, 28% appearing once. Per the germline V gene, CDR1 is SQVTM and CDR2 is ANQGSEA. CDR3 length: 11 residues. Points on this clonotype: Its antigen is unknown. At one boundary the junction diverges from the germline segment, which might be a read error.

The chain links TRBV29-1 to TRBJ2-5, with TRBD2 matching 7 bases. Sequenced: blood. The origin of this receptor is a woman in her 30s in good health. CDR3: CSVDRRETRYF. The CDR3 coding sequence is TGCAGCGTTGACAGGCGGGAGACCCGGTACTTC.